The clone carrying this TCR beta chain was seen only a few times. Its antigen is still unknown. Compared with germline, one end of the junction differs, possibly owing to a read error. Over 18 months, lack of ophthalmopathy progression marked Graves' hyperthyroidism as stable. The patients, who ranged from 18 to 65 in age, presented with newly diagnosed hyperthyroidism lasting under 2 months. The data were obtained in a study of T cells in Graves' hyperthyroidism and ophthalmopathy. Notes on the study in general: In blood, most of the thyroid clonotypes expanded above 0.001 were also present. Through a model of 13 V-J features, ophthalmopathy was separated from stable hyperthyroidism.

The investigators amplified TCR beta CDR3 regions from RNA transcripts. An initial round of RT-PCR targeting the TCR CDR3 relied on the HTBI primer set. TCRdb reanalysed the multiplex PCR reads using MiXCR and keeps one entry per CDR3 protein. The table lists a few hundred thousand distinct CDR3 sequences, about half of them singletons. Germline-derived CDR1 and CDR2 are WSHSY and SAAADI. CDR3 length equals 14 residues. The TCR was taken from a young woman with Graves' hyperthyroidism. V is TRBV10-2 and J is TRBJ2-7; weak D call: TRBD1 (5 bases). What was sequenced was peripheral blood or thyroid tissue (not recorded which). The CDR3 coding sequence is TGTGCCAGCACCCCGAGACAGAACTCCTACGAGCAGTACTTC. Amino acid sequence: CASTPRQNSYEQYF.